This TCR beta chain was captured by sequencing in a study of OX40 agonist ivuxolimab in advanced cancers. Study context: Dose-escalation patients suffered from hepatocellular carcinoma, melanoma, renal cell or head and neck cancer. Three patients got partial responses; one had hepatocellular carcinoma and two had cutaneous melanoma. Study-level results: Certain nonresponders likewise exhibited a low normalized T-cell clonal expansion.

As to this clone: Its cognate antigen is unknown.

TCRdb's copy holds only in-frame clones and misses some; the assay was immunoSEQ multiplex PCR. Of fewer than 90,000 clones in the sample, around 87% were seen once. Looked up from germline, CDR1 is MGHRA and CDR2 is YSYEKL. The CDR3 is 18 amino acids. Trimming at V came to 0 bases and at J to 5 bases, leaving 9 bases not matched to a gene. Sequencing was performed on CD4+ or CD8+ T cells sorted from blood, taken in a trial of the OX40 agonist ivuxolimab. This TCR derives from an adult with an advanced solid tumor such as melanoma, head and neck, liver or kidney cancer. The V call is TRBV4-1, the J call TRBJ2-7; 14 nucleotides align to TRBD2. The DNA of the CDR3 is TGCGCCAGCAGCCAAGATGGCCCCGGGACTAGCGGGAGCAACGAGCAGTACTTC. Translating gives CASSQDGPGTSGSNEQYF.